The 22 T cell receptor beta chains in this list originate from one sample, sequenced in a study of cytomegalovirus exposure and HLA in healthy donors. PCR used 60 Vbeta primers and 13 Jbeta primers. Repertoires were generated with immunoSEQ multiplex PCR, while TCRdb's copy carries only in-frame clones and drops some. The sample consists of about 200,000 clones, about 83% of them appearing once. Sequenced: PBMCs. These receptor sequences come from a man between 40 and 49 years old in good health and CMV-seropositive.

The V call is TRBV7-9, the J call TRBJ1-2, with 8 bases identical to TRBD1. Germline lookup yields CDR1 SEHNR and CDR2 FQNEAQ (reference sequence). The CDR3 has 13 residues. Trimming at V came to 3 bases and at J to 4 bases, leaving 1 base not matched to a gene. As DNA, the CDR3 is TGTGCCAGCAGCTTGCAGGGGGCCTATGGCTACACCTTC. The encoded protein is CASSLQGAYGYTF.

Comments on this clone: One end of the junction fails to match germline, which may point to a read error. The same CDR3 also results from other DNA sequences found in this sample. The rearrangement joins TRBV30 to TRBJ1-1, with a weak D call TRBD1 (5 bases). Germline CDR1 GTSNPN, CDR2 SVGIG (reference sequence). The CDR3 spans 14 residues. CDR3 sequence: CAWSGATRQYEAFF. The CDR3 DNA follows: TGTGCCTGGAGTGGGGCCACTCGACAGTATGAAGCCTTCTTT.

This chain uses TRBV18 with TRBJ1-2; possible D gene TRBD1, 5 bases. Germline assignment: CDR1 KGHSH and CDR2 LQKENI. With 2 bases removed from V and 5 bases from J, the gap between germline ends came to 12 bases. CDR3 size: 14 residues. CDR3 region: CASSPSGGEYGYTF. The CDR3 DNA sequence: TGTGCCAGCTCACCAAGCGGGGGGGAATATGGCTACACCTTC.

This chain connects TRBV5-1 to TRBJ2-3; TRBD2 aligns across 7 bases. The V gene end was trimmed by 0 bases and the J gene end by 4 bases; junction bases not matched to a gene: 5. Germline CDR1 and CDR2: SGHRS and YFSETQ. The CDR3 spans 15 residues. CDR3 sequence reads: CASSLDSSGSDTQYF. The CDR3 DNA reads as TGCGCCAGCAGCTTGGACTCTAGCGGTTCAGATACGCAGTATTTT.

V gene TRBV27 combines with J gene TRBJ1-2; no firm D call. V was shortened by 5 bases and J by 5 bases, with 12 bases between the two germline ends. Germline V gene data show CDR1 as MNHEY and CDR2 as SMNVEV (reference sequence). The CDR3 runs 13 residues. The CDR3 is CASSLNPRYGYTF. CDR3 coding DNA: TGTGCCAGCAGTCTGAATCCCAGGTATGGCTACACCTTC.

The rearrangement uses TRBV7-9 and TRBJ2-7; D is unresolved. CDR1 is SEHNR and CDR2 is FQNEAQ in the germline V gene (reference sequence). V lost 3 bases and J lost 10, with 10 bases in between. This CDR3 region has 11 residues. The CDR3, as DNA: TGTGCCAGCAGCTTTAACACAGACCAGTACTTC. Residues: CASSFNTDQYF.

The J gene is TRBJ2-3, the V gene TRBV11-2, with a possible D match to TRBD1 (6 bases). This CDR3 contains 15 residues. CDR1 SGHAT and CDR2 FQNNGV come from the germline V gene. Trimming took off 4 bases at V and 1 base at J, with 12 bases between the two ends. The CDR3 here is CASSSGHVGTDTQYF. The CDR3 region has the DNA TGTGCCAGCAGCTCGGGACACGTGGGCACAGATACGCAGTATTTT.

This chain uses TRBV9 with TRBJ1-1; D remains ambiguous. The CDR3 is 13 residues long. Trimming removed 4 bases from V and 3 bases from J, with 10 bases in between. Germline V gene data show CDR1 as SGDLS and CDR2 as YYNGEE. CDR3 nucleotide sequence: TGTGCCAGCAGCTTCCTTCGGGACACTGAAGCTTTCTTT. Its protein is CASSFLRDTEAFF.

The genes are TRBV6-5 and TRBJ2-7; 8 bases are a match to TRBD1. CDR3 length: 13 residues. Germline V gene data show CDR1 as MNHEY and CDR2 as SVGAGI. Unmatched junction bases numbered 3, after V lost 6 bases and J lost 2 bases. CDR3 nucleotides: TGTGCCAGCAGGGGACAGGTCGCCTACGAGCAGTACTTC. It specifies CASRGQVAYEQYF.

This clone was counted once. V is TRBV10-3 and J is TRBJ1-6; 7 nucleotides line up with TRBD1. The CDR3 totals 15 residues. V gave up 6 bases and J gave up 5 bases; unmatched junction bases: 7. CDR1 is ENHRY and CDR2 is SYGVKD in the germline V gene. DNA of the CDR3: TGTGCCATCAGGATAGACAGGGAGAATAATTCACCCCTCCACTTT. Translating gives CAIRIDRENNSPLHF.

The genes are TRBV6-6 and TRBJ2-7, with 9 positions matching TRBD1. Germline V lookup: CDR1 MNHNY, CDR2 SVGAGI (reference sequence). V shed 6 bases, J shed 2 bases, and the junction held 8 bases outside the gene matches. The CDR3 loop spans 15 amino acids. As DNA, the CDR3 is TGTGCCAGCAGCCACAGGGGGCGCGTCACCTACGAGCAGTACTTC. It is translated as CASSHRGRVTYEQYF.

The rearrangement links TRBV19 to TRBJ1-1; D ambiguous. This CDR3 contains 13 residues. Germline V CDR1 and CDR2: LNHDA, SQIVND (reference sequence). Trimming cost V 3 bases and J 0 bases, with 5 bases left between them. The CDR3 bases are TGTGCCAGTAGTATGTATCTGAACACTGAAGCTTTCTTT. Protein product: CASSMYLNTEAFF.

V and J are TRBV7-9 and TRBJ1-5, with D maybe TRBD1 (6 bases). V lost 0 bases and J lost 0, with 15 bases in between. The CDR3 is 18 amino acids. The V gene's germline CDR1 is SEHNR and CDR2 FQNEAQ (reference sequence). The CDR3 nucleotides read TGTGCCAGCAGCTTAGCTGTAGGGGGGGCCGCTAGCAATCAGCCCCAGCATTTT. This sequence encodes CASSLAVGGAASNQPQHF.

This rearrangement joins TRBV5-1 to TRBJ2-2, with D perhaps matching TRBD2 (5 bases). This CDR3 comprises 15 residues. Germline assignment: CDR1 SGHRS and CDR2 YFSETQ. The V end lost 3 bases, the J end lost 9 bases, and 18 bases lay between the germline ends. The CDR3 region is CASSSTTSSPWELFF. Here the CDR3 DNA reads TGCGCCAGCAGCTCCACCACTAGTAGCCCTTGGGAGCTGTTTTTT.

CDR3 sequence (DNA): TGCGCCAGCAGCTTGGACAGGGCCAACTATGGCTACACCTTC. This sequence encodes CASSLDRANYGYTF. This sequence joins TRBV5-1 and TRBJ1-2; tentatively, D is TRBD1 (6 bases). V was clipped by 0 bases and J by 2 bases, with 8 bases between them. CDR3 size: 14 residues. CDR1 is SGHRS and CDR2 is YFSETQ in the germline V gene.

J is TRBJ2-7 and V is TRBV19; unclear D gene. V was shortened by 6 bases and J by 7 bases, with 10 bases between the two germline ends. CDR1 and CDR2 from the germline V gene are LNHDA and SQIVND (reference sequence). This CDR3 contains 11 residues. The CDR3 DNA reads TGTGCCAGTAGCGACTGGATAGAGCAGTACTTC. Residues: CASSDWIEQYF.

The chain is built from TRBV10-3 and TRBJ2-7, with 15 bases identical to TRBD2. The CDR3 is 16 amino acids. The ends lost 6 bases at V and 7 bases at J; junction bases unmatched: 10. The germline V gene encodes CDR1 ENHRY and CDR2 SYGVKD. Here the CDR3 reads CAISAGLAGGLGEQYF. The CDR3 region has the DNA TGTGCCATCAGCGCCGGACTAGCGGGAGGGCTCGGGGAGCAGTACTTC.

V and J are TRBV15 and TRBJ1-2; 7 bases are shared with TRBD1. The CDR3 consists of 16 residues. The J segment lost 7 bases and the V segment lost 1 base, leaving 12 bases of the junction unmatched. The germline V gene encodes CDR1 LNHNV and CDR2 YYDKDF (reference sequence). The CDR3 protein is CATSRVNPGQRLGYTF. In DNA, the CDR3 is TGTGCCACCAGCAGAGTAAATCCGGGACAGAGGCTTGGCTACACCTTC.

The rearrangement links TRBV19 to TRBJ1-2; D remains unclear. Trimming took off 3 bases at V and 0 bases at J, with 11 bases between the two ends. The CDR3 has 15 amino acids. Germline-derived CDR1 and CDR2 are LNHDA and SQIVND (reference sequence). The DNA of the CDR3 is TGTGCCAGTAGTATGACGAGGGCCCCTAACTATGGCTACACCTTC. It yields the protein CASSMTRAPNYGYTF. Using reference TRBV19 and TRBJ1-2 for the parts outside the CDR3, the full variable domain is DGGITQSPKYLFRKEGQNVTLSCEQNLNHDAMYWYRQDPGQGLRLIYYSQIVNDFQKGDIAEGYSVSREKKESFPLTVTSAQKNPTAFYLCASSMTRAPNYGYTFGSGTRLTVV.

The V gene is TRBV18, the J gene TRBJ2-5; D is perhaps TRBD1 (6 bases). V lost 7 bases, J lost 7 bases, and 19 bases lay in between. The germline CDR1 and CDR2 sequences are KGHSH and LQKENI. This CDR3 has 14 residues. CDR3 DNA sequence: TGTGCCAGCTATGGGACAACCCAAGCTCGGACCCAGTACTTC. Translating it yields CASYGTTQARTQYF.

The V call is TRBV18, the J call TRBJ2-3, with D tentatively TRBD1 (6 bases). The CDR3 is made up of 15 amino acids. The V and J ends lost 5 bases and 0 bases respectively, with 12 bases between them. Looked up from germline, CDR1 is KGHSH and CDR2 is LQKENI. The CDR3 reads CASSEQGPSTDTQYF. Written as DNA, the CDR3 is TGTGCCAGCTCAGAACAGGGCCCAAGCACAGATACGCAGTATTTT. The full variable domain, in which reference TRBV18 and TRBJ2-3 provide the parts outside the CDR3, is NAGVMQNPRHLVRRRGQEARLRCSPMKGHSHVYWYRQLPEEGLKFMVYLQKENIIDESGMPKERFSAEFPKEGPSILRIQQVVRGDSAAYFCASSEQGPSTDTQYFGPGTRLTVL.

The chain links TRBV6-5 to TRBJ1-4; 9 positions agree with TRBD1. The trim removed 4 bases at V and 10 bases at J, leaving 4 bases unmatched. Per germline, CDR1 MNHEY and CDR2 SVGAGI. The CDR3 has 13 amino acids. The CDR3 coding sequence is TGTGCCAGCAGTTCGGACAGGGGTGGAAAACTGTTTTTT. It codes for CASSSDRGGKLFF.